The clone carrying this T cell receptor beta chain was counted many times. Its antigen is not known. TCR beta CDR3 regions were amplified from RNA. First-round RT-PCR of the TCR CDR3 relied on the HTBI primer set. MiXCR, run by TCRdb on the multiplex PCR reads, gives a single entry per CDR3 protein. Of fewer than 650,000 distinct CDR3 sequences in the sample, about 14% are singletons; the top ten hold 4% to 5.5%. Diagnosis rested on symptoms, serum thyroxine and TRAb, thyroid ultrasound, and orbital computed tomography. This record comes from a study of T cells in Graves' hyperthyroidism and ophthalmopathy. About the research overall: Before any treatment, at initial diagnosis, peripheral blood was collected.

Study findings and constraints: Blood also contained most expanded thyroid clonotypes above 0.001. The model made its ophthalmopathy prediction, and onset followed a median around 6.5 months later.

The CDR3 has 14 residues. In germline, CDR1 is SQVTM, CDR2 ANQGSEA. Unmatched junction bases numbered 10, after V lost 4 bases and J lost 7 bases. The chain is built from TRBV29-1 and TRBJ1-5, with TRBD1 matching 7 bases. The sequence derives from a woman aged 40-49 years with Graves' ophthalmopathy. Source material: blood. For the CDR3, the DNA is TGCAGCGTTGGTTTCGGGACAGATGAACAGCCCCAGCATTTT. Translating gives CSVGFGTDEQPQHF.